What follows are 32 T cell receptor beta chains derived from one specimen sequenced in a study of Ad26.COV2.S vaccination and SARS-CoV-2 variants. Profiled with immunoSEQ multiplex PCR; TCRdb holds only in-frame clones, not every one. The sample yields fewer than 500,000 clones, approximately 90% seen once. Treatment given: approximately 18 received Ad26.COV2.S at low or high dose, single or two shots; 5 received placebo; per-sample allocation not given. The samples were gathered on day 63 after the first injection of vaccine or placebo. The specimen comprised peripheral blood, sampled in a trial of Ad26.COV2.S vaccine versus placebo. These TCRs come from a person between 18 and 60 years old who received the Ad26.COV2.S COVID-19 vaccine or a placebo.

The genes are TRBV30 and TRBJ2-1; D is possibly TRBD2 (6 bases). CDR1 and CDR2 from the germline V gene are GTSNPN and SVGIG (reference sequence). The V end was cut by 5 bases, the J end by 6 bases, with 14 bases between. CDR3 length: 13 residues. Written as DNA, the CDR3 is TGTGCCTGGGCCCGGGACTTGGGCAATGAGCAGTTCTTC. It codes for CAWARDLGNEQFF.

The genes are TRBV7-9 and TRBJ2-1; 7 bases agree with TRBD1. Trimming cost V 1 base and J 4 bases; bases outside gene matches: 7. The germline V gene has CDR1 SEHNR and CDR2 FQNEAQ (reference sequence). The CDR3 loop spans 16 amino acids. CDR3 amino acids: CASSLGAGTAYNEQFF. The CDR3, as DNA: TGTGCCAGCAGCTTAGGAGCCGGGACAGCTTACAATGAGCAGTTCTTC.

This chain links TRBV11-3 with TRBJ2-3; 8 positions agree with TRBD2. V dropped 5 bases and J dropped 5; count of bases not matched to a gene: 9. Germline values: CDR1 SGHNT, CDR2 YENEEA. The CDR3 spans 15 residues. The CDR3 coding sequence is TGTGCCAGCAGCCCCTCGGGGGGGACCGGAGATACGCAGTATTTT. Amino acids: CASSPSGGTGDTQYF.

V and J are TRBV11-2 and TRBJ2-7; 7 bases fit TRBD1. Looked up from germline, CDR1 is SGHAT and CDR2 is FQNNGV. With V trimmed by 0 bases and J by 2 bases, 10 bases remained unmatched. The CDR3 sequence is 17 residues long. The CDR3 nucleotides read TGTGCCAGCAGCTTAGAGTGCGGCCAGGGGGAAACCTACGAGCAGTACTTC. Translation: CASSLECGQGETYEQYF.

The chain joins TRBV15 to TRBJ2-7, with 8 bases fitting TRBD2. The trim removed 1 base at V and 2 bases at J, leaving 10 bases unmatched. Germline V gene lookup returns CDR1 LNHNV and CDR2 YYDKDF (reference sequence). This CDR3 is 17 amino acids long. CDR3 residues: CATSRVSGAGEAYEQYF. In DNA, the CDR3 is TGTGCCACCAGCAGAGTCTCCGGAGCGGGAGAGGCCTACGAGCAGTACTTC.

Written as DNA, the CDR3 is TGTGCCAGCAGCTTAGAGGACAGGGGGTACTACGAGCAGTACTTC. Protein product: CASSLEDRGYYEQYF. The genes are TRBV7-2 and TRBJ2-7; TRBD1 aligns across 10 bases. V was pared by 1 base and J by 3 bases, with 3 bases of the junction left unmatched. Germline loops: CDR1 SGHTA, CDR2 FQGNSA. The CDR3 loop spans 15 amino acids.

This rearrangement joins TRBV6-2 or TRBV6-3 to TRBJ2-1, with 7 bases identical to TRBD2. Germline V gene data show CDR1 as MNHEY and CDR2 as SVGEGT. The CDR3 contains 15 residues. The J segment lost 8 bases and the V segment lost 2 bases, leaving 9 bases of the junction unmatched. Here the CDR3 DNA reads TGTGCCAGCAGTTACGACGAGGGAGGGCCGTATGAGCAGTTCTTC. Translation gives CASSYDEGGPYEQFF.

The table lists this clone with a count of one. Here the CDR3 DNA reads TGTGCCACCAGTGAACCTGGACCATCCTACGAGCAGTACTTC. Its translation is CATSEPGPSYEQYF. The chain links TRBV24-1 to TRBJ2-7, with D unresolved. Trimming took off 4 bases at V and 1 base at J, with 10 bases between the two ends. Germline lookup yields CDR1 KGHDR and CDR2 SFDVKD. The CDR3 is 14 amino acids.

This chain joins TRBV13 and TRBJ2-1; the match to TRBD2 covers 12 bases. The CDR3 covers 20 residues. The V and J ends lost 2 bases and 6 bases, in that order; junction bases with no gene match: 17. Germline-derived CDR1 and CDR2 are PRHDT and FYEKMQ (reference sequence). CDR3 nucleotides: TGTGCCAGCAGCTTAATCGGGGCTAGCGGGAGGGCCTTATTTTTCAATGAGCAGTTCTTC. This codes for CASSLIGASGRALFFNEQFF.

The chain joins TRBV13 to TRBJ1-1; no clear D gene. V lost 10 bases and J 5 bases, leaving 17 bases between the germline ends. This CDR3 is built from 13 residues. CDR1 and CDR2 from the germline V gene are PRHDT and FYEKMQ (reference sequence). CDR3 sequence (DNA): TGTGCCACCAACCGAGGGAGAAATACTGAAGCTTTCTTT. Protein product: CATNRGRNTEAFF.

The chain couples TRBV5-6 to TRBJ1-2; D is possibly TRBD1 (6 bases). The CDR3 covers 16 residues. With 4 bases removed from V and 3 bases from J, the gap between germline ends came to 19 bases. Germline values: CDR1 SGHDT, CDR2 YYEEEE. The CDR3 protein is CASSPNRAELDYGYTF. The CDR3 region has the DNA TGTGCCAGCAGCCCGAACAGGGCGGAATTGGACTATGGCTACACCTTC.

This chain links TRBV5-5 with TRBJ2-1; no clear D gene. The CDR3 length is 14 residues. From germline, CDR1 is SGHKS and CDR2 YYEKEE (reference sequence). The V end lost 6 bases, the J end lost 8 bases, and 18 bases lay between the germline ends. CDR3 protein: CASTYPVKIDEQFF. The CDR3 nucleotides read TGTGCCAGCACATATCCTGTTAAAATCGATGAGCAGTTCTTC.

On this clone itself: Other DNA sequences in the sample encode the same CDR3. J is TRBJ1-2 and V is TRBV3-1 (or the pseudogene TRBV3-2); the D is unclear. V was cut by 1 base and J by 2 bases, with 8 bases left in between. Germline CDR1 is LGHDT and CDR2 is YNNKEL (reference sequence). The CDR3 sequence is 14 residues long. The CDR3 sequence is CASSQAAGNYGYTF. As DNA, the CDR3 is TGTGCCAGCAGCCAAGCGGCCGGAAACTATGGCTACACCTTC.

The rearrangement uses TRBV6-5 and TRBJ1-1; the match to TRBD1 covers 7 bases. V shed 4 bases and J 1 base; nucleotides not matched to a gene: 0. This CDR3 has 13 residues. Germline V lookup: CDR1 MNHEY, CDR2 SVGAGI. DNA of the CDR3: TGTGCCAGCAGTTGGGACAGGAACACTGAAGCTTTCTTT. Translating gives CASSWDRNTEAFF.

J is TRBJ2-7 and V is TRBV6-5; tentative D call: TRBD2 (5 bases). With 6 bases removed from V and 2 bases from J, the gap between germline ends came to 14 bases. Germline V gene data show CDR1 as MNHEY and CDR2 as SVGAGI. The CDR3 sequence is 14 residues long. CDR3: CASRPRLTAYEQYF. CDR3 bases: TGTGCCAGCAGACCTCGACTAACCGCCTACGAGCAGTACTTC.

V is TRBV9 and J is TRBJ2-3; D possibly matches TRBD1 or TRBD2 (6 bases each). CDR1 SGDLS and CDR2 YYNGEE come from the germline V gene. The ends were cut back, 4 bases at V and 4 bases at J, with 19 bases in the middle. This CDR3 has 16 residues. CDR3 loop: CASSLRRDNSADTQYF. In nucleotides, the CDR3 is TGTGCCAGCAGCCTACGGAGGGACAATAGCGCAGATACGCAGTATTTT.

This clone was found a few times. The rearrangement links TRBV7-2 to TRBJ1-2; no firm D call. This CDR3 is 12 amino acids long. Germline CDR1 SGHTA, CDR2 FQGNSA. V was pared by 2 bases and J by 7 bases, with 8 bases between. The CDR3 nucleotides read TGTGCCAGCAGCTTATTTGTGGGTGGCTACACCTTC. It codes for CASSLFVGGYTF. The entire variable domain, with the rest obtained from reference TRBV7-2 and TRBJ1-2, is as follows: GAGVSQSPSNKVTEKGKDVELRCDPISGHTALYWYRQSLGQGLEFLIYFQGNSAPDKSGLPSDRFSAERTGGSVSTLTIQRTQQEDSAVYLCASSLFVGGYTFGSGTRLTVV.

The rearrangement links TRBV30 to TRBJ1-4, with D possibly TRBD1 on 5 matching bases. The CDR3 is 12 residues long. The V end lost 5 bases, the J end lost 5 bases, and 9 bases lay between the germline ends. Germline CDR1 and CDR2: GTSNPN and SVGIG (reference sequence). The CDR3 bases are TGTGCCTGGGACAGTTACAATGAAAAACTGTTTTTT. It codes for CAWDSYNEKLFF.

The chain is built from TRBV5-1 and TRBJ2-7; the D is unclear. V gave up 1 base and J gave up 5 bases, with 13 bases separating them. Germline V gives CDR1 SGHRS, CDR2 YFSETQ. The CDR3 contains 14 residues. The CDR3 region has the DNA TGCGCCAGCAGCTTGATAACAAGAGCTGACGAGCAGTACTTC. This encodes CASSLITRADEQYF.

The chain uses TRBV6-6 and TRBJ2-7, with 11 bases fitting TRBD2. The V gene end was trimmed by 7 bases and the J gene end by 2 bases; junction bases not matched to a gene: 7. This CDR3 region has 15 residues. Germline CDR1 is MNHNY and CDR2 is SVGAGI (reference sequence). The CDR3 sequence is CASIVGTSGTYEQYF. CDR3 nucleotides: TGTGCCAGCATCGTTGGGACTAGCGGTACCTACGAGCAGTACTTC.

The sample holds one count of this clone. CDR3 amino acids: CASSQGLAEETQYF. CDR3 DNA sequence: TGTGCCAGCAGCCAGGGACTAGCGGAAGAGACCCAGTACTTC. This rearrangement joins TRBV14 to TRBJ2-5; the match to TRBD2 covers 11 bases. Germline V gene sequence: CDR1 SGHDN, CDR2 FVKESK. J gave up 3 bases and V 3 bases, and 0 bases lay outside the gene matches. The CDR3 runs to 14 residues. Full variable domain (rest looked up from reference TRBV14 and TRBJ2-5): EAGVTQFPSHSVIEKGQTVTLRCDPISGHDNLYWYRRVMGKEIKFLLHFVKESKQDESGMPNNRFLAERTGGTYSTLKVQPAELEDSGVYFCASSQGLAEETQYFGPGTRLLVL.

The chain recombines TRBV2 with TRBJ1-1, with D tentatively TRBD1 (5 bases). Trimming removed 5 bases at V and 2 bases at J, with 9 bases between. The germline V gene encodes CDR1 SNHLY and CDR2 FYNNEI. The CDR3 is 13 amino acids. The CDR3, as DNA: TGTGCCAGCAGTAACGACAGAAACACTGAAGCTTTCTTT. Its translation is CASSNDRNTEAFF.

V gene TRBV2 combines with J gene TRBJ2-7, with a possible D match to TRBD2 (6 bases). The CDR3 has 16 amino acids. V dropped 1 base and J dropped 4 bases, with 17 bases sitting between them. Germline lookup yields CDR1 SNHLY and CDR2 FYNNEI. In DNA, the CDR3 is TGTGCCAGCAGTGAAGTTTCGTGGGGACTGCCATACGAGCAGTACTTC. Translating it yields CASSEVSWGLPYEQYF.

This chain uses TRBV27 with TRBJ1-2; maybe TRBD1 (5 bases). V shed 3 bases and J shed 8 bases, with 13 bases lying between them. Germline lookup yields CDR1 MNHEY and CDR2 SMNVEV (reference sequence). The CDR3 loop spans 13 amino acids. The CDR3 here is CASSFRGMRGYTF. DNA for the CDR3: TGTGCCAGCAGTTTCCGGGGGATGAGAGGCTACACCTTC.

V usage is TRBV6-2 or TRBV6-3 and J usage is TRBJ1-4; no firm D call. This CDR3 is 14 amino acids long. With 0 bases removed from V and 4 bases from J, the gap between germline ends came to 6 bases. Germline V gives CDR1 MNHEY, CDR2 SVGEGT. CDR3 amino acids: CASSYSAVNEKLFF. CDR3 DNA sequence: TGTGCCAGCAGTTACTCGGCGGTTAATGAAAAACTGTTTTTT.

The V gene is TRBV27, the J gene TRBJ2-4, with 10 bases lining up with TRBD2. The V and J ends lost 4 bases and 8 bases, in that order; junction bases with no gene match: 5. The CDR3 consists of 14 residues. The V gene's germline CDR1 is MNHEY and CDR2 SMNVEV (reference sequence). CDR3 protein: CASSSGLAWDIQYF. CDR3 nucleotides: TGTGCCAGCAGTTCGGGACTAGCGTGGGACATTCAGTACTTC.

V and J are TRBV29-1 and TRBJ2-5; D uncertain. CDR1 is SQVTM, CDR2 ANQGSEA, per germline. The CDR3 extends over 12 amino acids. The ends were cut back, 4 bases at V and 0 bases at J, with 6 bases in the middle. The CDR3 DNA reads as TGCAGCGTTGGTTGGGACCAAGAGACCCAGTACTTC. Amino acid sequence: CSVGWDQETQYF.

CDR3 nucleotide sequence: TGTGCCAGCAGCGTAGACGGCTCCCAAGAGACCCAGTACTTC. This gives the protein CASSVDGSQETQYF. The chain is built from TRBV9 and TRBJ2-5; D is undetermined. V was trimmed by 0 bases and J by 1 base, leaving 7 bases between them. CDR1 is SGDLS and CDR2 is YYNGEE in the germline V gene. The CDR3 extends over 14 amino acids.

The V call is TRBV6-6, the J call TRBJ2-1; D assignment may be TRBD1 or TRBD2 (5 bases each). The CDR3 runs to 13 residues. V was shortened by 6 bases and J by 8 bases, with 14 bases between the two germline ends. CDR1 and CDR2 from the germline V gene are MNHNY and SVGAGI (reference sequence). Written as DNA, the CDR3 is TGTGCCAGCAGATATAGGGTGGGGGATGAGCAGTTCTTC. Protein: CASRYRVGDEQFF.

The genes are TRBV28 and TRBJ1-5; 7 bases match TRBD1. The CDR3 contains 15 residues. Trimming removed 5 bases from V and 5 bases from J; junction bases left unmatched: 9. The germline V gene has CDR1 MDHEN and CDR2 SYDVKM. The CDR3 DNA sequence: TGTGCCAGCAGTGGAGGACAGGCACCGGATCAGCCCCAGCATTTT. Its translation is CASSGGQAPDQPQHF.

The chain's CDR3 is CASSARLSGNTGELFF. The CDR3 DNA is TGTGCCAGCAGCGCCCGTTTGAGCGGGAACACCGGGGAGCTGTTTTTT. The V gene is TRBV5-8, the J gene TRBJ2-2; possible D gene TRBD2, 5 bases. The V end lost 4 bases, the J end lost 1 base, and 14 bases lay between the germline ends. Germline V gives CDR1 SGHTS, CDR2 YDEGEE. The CDR3 is 16 amino acids.

J is TRBJ1-5 and V is TRBV24-1; D remains unclear. V was cut by 7 bases and J by 1 base, with 7 bases left in between. The CDR3 runs to 13 residues. The germline V gene has CDR1 KGHDR and CDR2 SFDVKD. DNA of the CDR3: TGTGCCACCAGCCCCCGGAGCAATCAGCCCCAGCATTTT. It specifies CATSPRSNQPQHF.